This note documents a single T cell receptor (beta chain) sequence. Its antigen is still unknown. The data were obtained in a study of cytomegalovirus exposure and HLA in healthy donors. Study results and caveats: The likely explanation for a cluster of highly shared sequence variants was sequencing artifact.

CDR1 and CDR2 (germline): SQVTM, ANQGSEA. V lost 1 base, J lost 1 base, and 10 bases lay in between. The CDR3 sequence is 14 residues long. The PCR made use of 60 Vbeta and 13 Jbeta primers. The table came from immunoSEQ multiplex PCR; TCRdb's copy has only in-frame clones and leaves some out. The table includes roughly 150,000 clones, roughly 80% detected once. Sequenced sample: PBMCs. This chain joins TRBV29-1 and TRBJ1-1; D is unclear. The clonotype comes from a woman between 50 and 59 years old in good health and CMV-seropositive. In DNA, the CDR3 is TGCAGCGTTGAAGGGTCGGGTAGGAACACTGAAGCTTTCTTT. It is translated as CSVEGSGRNTEAFF.